A single sample gave rise to the 7 T cell receptor beta chains below, sequenced in a study of shared T cell receptors in the human thymus. Sequenced by immunoSEQ multiplex PCR; TCRdb stores in-frame clones only, minus some. The sample has under 700,000 clones, roughly 74% seen once. The same sample was also studied in work on human thymus T cells.

Sequenced sample: thymocytes. All receptors come from a boy in the first two years of life with a congenital heart defect.

This clone was observed a single time. The chain employs TRBV6-1 and TRBJ2-7, with D perhaps matching TRBD1 (6 bases). Trimming shortened V by 1 base and J by 4 bases, and 17 bases separated the two germline ends. This CDR3 is built from 16 residues. Germline CDR1 is MNHNS and CDR2 is SASEGT. CDR3 sequence reads: CASSEVGGRGGYEQYF. As DNA, the CDR3 is TGTGCCAGCAGTGAAGTCGGTGGTAGAGGGGGATACGAGCAGTACTTC.

The rearrangement links TRBV5-6 to TRBJ2-1, with 12 positions matching TRBD2. Germline V CDR1 and CDR2: SGHDT, YYEEEE. This CDR3 comprises 14 residues. The junction had 4 bases not matched to a gene; V was cut back by 4 bases and J by 8 bases. CDR3 nucleotides: TGTGCCAGCAGCCTGACTAGCGGGAGTCATGAGCAGTTCTTC. It yields the protein CASSLTSGSHEQFF.

The CDR3 region has the DNA TGCGCCAGCAGCGTTTACAGGGGGGGAACTGAAGCTTTCTTT. Protein sequence: CASSVYRGGTEAFF. The chain couples TRBV5-1 to TRBJ1-1; 8 bases agree with TRBD1. Germline trimming cut 4 bases from V and 5 bases from J; bases unmatched to any gene: 7. The CDR3 is 14 residues long. The germline gives CDR1 SGHRS, CDR2 YFSETQ.

The chain employs TRBV6-1 and TRBJ2-3; D is possibly TRBD2 (6 bases). From germline, CDR1 is MNHNS and CDR2 SASEGT. V was cut by 5 bases and J by 14 bases, with 17 bases left in between. The CDR3 totals 12 residues. CDR3 sequence (DNA): TGTGCCAGCAGTCCACTAGCTTCGGTTCCGTATTTT. This encodes CASSPLASVPYF.

The genes are TRBV7-4 and TRBJ1-2; D remains unclear. CDR3 size: 14 residues. Per the germline V gene, CDR1 is SGHVT and CDR2 is SQSDAQ. Trimming stripped 4 bases from V and 9 bases from J, with 18 bases between. DNA for the CDR3: TGTGCCAGCAGCTGGCCCCCAGGCCCCATGAGCTACACCTTC. Residues: CASSWPPGPMSYTF.

This clone was seen a handful of times. This sequence joins TRBV7-6 and TRBJ1-3, with D uncertain. Trimming pared 0 bases from V and 1 base from J, leaving 16 bases between. CDR1 and CDR2 from the germline V gene are SGHVS and FNYEAQ. The CDR3 has 18 residues. DNA of the CDR3: TGTGCCAGCAGCTTAGCGTCGTTAGTGGGGAGATCTGGAAACACCATATATTTT. This sequence encodes CASSLASLVGRSGNTIYF.

The chain is built from TRBV5-4 and TRBJ2-2; the D gene is possibly TRBD1 (5 bases). CDR1 SGHNT and CDR2 YYREEE come from the germline V gene (reference sequence). V lost 2 bases and J 7 bases, leaving 15 bases between the germline ends. The CDR3 extends over 15 amino acids. CDR3 sequence (DNA): TGTGCCAGCAGCTTACGCCCCAGGGATGGCGGGGAGCTGTTTTTT. Its translation is CASSLRPRDGGELFF.